The 13 T cell receptor beta chains below come from one sample, sequenced in a study of blood T cell repertoires in COVID-19. The protocol was immunoSEQ multiplex PCR, while the TCRdb copy is restricted to in-frame clones and leaves out a portion. The profile shows 200,000 to 300,000 clones, around 81% of them singletons. Material: peripheral blood. Receptors were obtained from a woman aged 60-75 years with active or convalescent COVID-19.

The chain has TRBV6-5 and TRBJ1-1, with 7 positions matching TRBD1. Germline values: CDR1 MNHEY, CDR2 SVGAGI. The length of the CDR3 is 11 residues. Trimming removed 7 bases from V and 9 bases from J; junction bases left unmatched: 5. The CDR3 here is CASIWDRKAFF. DNA of the CDR3: TGTGCCAGCATTTGGGACAGAAAAGCTTTCTTT.

DNA of the CDR3: TGTGCCAGCTCACAGGGGCGGGAAGAAAGCGAGCAGTACGTC. Its protein is CASSQGREESEQYV. The chain employs TRBV18 and TRBJ2-7, with D possibly being TRBD2 (6 bases). V was shortened by 4 bases and J by 6 bases, with 16 bases between the two germline ends. Looked up from germline, CDR1 is KGHSH and CDR2 is LQKENI. CDR3 size: 14 residues.

This clone came up a few times. This sequence joins TRBV10-3 and TRBJ1-1, with TRBD1 as a possible D gene (5 bases). The V gene lost 2 bases and the J gene lost 1 base, with 5 bases spanning the gap. The CDR3 length is 13 residues. The germline V gene has CDR1 ENHRY and CDR2 SYGVKD. For the CDR3, the DNA is TGTGCCATCAGTGAGGGACAGAACACTGAAGCTTTCTTT. This gives the protein CAISEGQNTEAFF.

This clone was found once. The chain carries TRBV5-6 and TRBJ2-3; 10 bases map to TRBD1. The junction had 12 bases not matched to a gene; V was cut back by 4 bases and J by 7 bases. Germline CDR1 SGHDT, CDR2 YYEEEE. CDR3 length equals 16 residues. The CDR3 reads CASSPGQGGLLNTQYF. CDR3 nucleotides: TGTGCCAGCAGCCCCGGACAGGGGGGGCTTCTGAATACGCAGTATTTT.

This clone showed up just once. The CDR3, as DNA: TGTGCCAGCTCACCCCGCGGGACAGGGGGAGTTTCACCCCTCCACTTT. Its translation is CASSPRGTGGVSPLHF. This chain links TRBV18 with TRBJ1-6; 11 bases line up with TRBD1. Germline V gives CDR1 KGHSH, CDR2 LQKENI. The CDR3 extends over 16 amino acids. V lost 3 bases, J lost 9 bases, and 7 bases stayed unmatched. Variable domain in full (rest from reference TRBV18 and TRBJ1-6): NAGVMQNPRHLVRRRGQEARLRCSPMKGHSHVYWYRQLPEEGLKFMVYLQKENIIDESGMPKERFSAEFPKEGPSILRIQQVVRGDSAAYFCASSPRGTGGVSPLHFGNGTRLTVT.

The chain links TRBV3-1 (or the pseudogene TRBV3-2) to TRBJ1-4, with no clear D. The CDR3 is 13 residues long. The V and J ends lost 0 bases and 14 bases respectively, with 13 bases between them. Germline V gene lookup returns CDR1 LGHDT and CDR2 YNNKEL (reference sequence). CDR3 sequence: CASSQDLSHPLFF. Here the CDR3 DNA reads TGTGCCAGCAGCCAAGATCTTAGCCACCCCCTGTTTTTT.

This chain uses TRBV11-3 with TRBJ2-7, with 10 bases identical to TRBD1. V shed 4 bases, J shed 3 bases, and the junction held 6 bases outside the gene matches. This CDR3 contains 15 residues. Looked up from germline, CDR1 is SGHNT and CDR2 is YENEEA. The CDR3 region has the DNA TGTGCCAGCAGCTCTCGGGACAGGGGCGGCTACGAGCAGTACTTC. Protein: CASSSRDRGGYEQYF.

DNA of the CDR3: TGTGCCAGCAGCTTTTCGCCAGCGGACTACGAGCAGTACTTC. Protein: CASSFSPADYEQYF. This chain links TRBV13 with TRBJ2-7; tentative D call: TRBD2 (5 bases). In germline, CDR1 is PRHDT, CDR2 FYEKMQ (reference sequence). The CDR3 consists of 14 residues. The V end lost 3 bases, the J end lost 3 bases, and 12 bases lay between the germline ends.

CDR3 in amino acids: CASGNRGDSPLHF. CDR3 sequence (DNA): TGTGCCAGCGGCAACAGGGGGGATTCACCCCTCCACTTT. This chain joins TRBV12-3 or TRBV12-4 and TRBJ1-6; 8 bases map to TRBD1. The CDR3 has 13 amino acids. With 8 bases clipped from V and 8 bases from J, the junction kept 5 bases outside the gene matches.

This clone was picked up one time. CDR3 nucleotide sequence: TGTGCCAGTAGGGCGCAGGGGGTGGCAGATACGCAGTATTTT. Encoded protein: CASRAQGVADTQYF. This chain links TRBV19 with TRBJ2-3; 7 positions match TRBD1. Looked up from germline, CDR1 is LNHDA and CDR2 is SQIVND (reference sequence). The CDR3 is 14 amino acids. J lost 4 bases, V lost 6 bases, and 7 bases had no gene match.

The genes are TRBV6-1 and TRBJ2-1, with TRBD2 matching 8 bases. Germline V lookup: CDR1 MNHNS, CDR2 SASEGT. The trim removed 3 bases at V and 7 bases at J, leaving 5 bases unmatched. The CDR3 spans 14 residues. The CDR3: CASSDPRLANEQFF. The CDR3 bases are TGTGCCAGCAGTGATCCTAGACTAGCGAATGAGCAGTTCTTC.

In nucleotides, the CDR3 is TGTGCCAGCAGGTTAAATCCGAGGTCTAATGGCTACGAGCAGTACTTC. This translates into CASRLNPRSNGYEQYF. V usage is TRBV28 and J usage is TRBJ2-7, with D unclear. V was cut by 6 bases and J by 3 bases, with 21 bases left in between. The CDR3 runs 16 residues. The germline gives CDR1 MDHEN, CDR2 SYDVKM.

V is TRBV3-1 (or the pseudogene TRBV3-2) and J is TRBJ2-1, with TRBD1 matching 7 bases. The CDR3 extends over 16 amino acids. J was trimmed by 7 bases and V by 4 bases; bases with no gene match: 13. The V gene's germline CDR1 is LGHDT and CDR2 YNNKEL (reference sequence). This CDR3 is CASSLGQLWGSNEQFF. The CDR3 coding sequence is TGTGCCAGCAGCCTGGGACAGCTCTGGGGATCGAATGAGCAGTTCTTC.